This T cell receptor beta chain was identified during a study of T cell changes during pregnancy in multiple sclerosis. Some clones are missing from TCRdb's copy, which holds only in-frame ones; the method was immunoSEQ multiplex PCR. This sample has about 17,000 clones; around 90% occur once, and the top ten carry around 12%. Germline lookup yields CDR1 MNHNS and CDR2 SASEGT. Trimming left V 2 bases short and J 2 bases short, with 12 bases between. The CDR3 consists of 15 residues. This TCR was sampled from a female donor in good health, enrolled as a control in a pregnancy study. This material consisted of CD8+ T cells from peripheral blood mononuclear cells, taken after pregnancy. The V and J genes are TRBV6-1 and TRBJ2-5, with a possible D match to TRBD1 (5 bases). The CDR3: CASSELTGEQETQYF. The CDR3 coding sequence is TGTGCCAGCAGTGAACTAACAGGAGAGCAAGAGACCCAGTACTTC.